A single sample is the source of the 21 T cell receptor beta chains below, sequenced in a study of beta chain features in type 1 diabetes. Study results and limitations: For Type 1 diabetes patients, all four CD4+ subsets carried TCRB CDR3s that were moderately but significantly shorter.

Reverse transcribing all isolated RNA meant expressed TCRB transcripts were sequenced. Sequencing was performed with immunoSEQ multiplex PCR; in TCRdb, only in-frame clones are kept and a portion is missing. This sample carries 28,000 or so clones, approximately 65% of them seen once, and the ten largest clones take around 2.5%. Which antigens these TCRs recognize remains unknown. The material sequenced was Tregs from blood. The source of these receptors is a woman under 40 with type 1 diabetes.

The chain combines TRBV18 with TRBJ2-5, with D perhaps TRBD1 (8 bases). Germline loops: CDR1 KGHSH, CDR2 LQKENI. The CDR3 is 15 amino acids. V lost 5 bases to trimming and J lost 5 bases, with 18 bases between them. CDR3 protein: CASSSGTGVYETQYF. The CDR3 DNA follows: TGTGCCAGCTCAAGCGGGACAGGCGTTTACGAGACCCAGTACTTC.

The chain uses TRBV7-9 and TRBJ2-3; TRBD2 matches at 9 bases. Germline CDR1 and CDR2: SEHNR and FQNEAQ (reference sequence). The CDR3 covers 16 residues. The V gene end was trimmed by 6 bases and the J gene end by 1 base; junction bases not matched to a gene: 8. The CDR3 nucleotides are TGTGCCAGCAGTCCTCTAGCGGGGCGCCGCACAGATACGCAGTATTTT. Amino acid sequence: CASSPLAGRRTDTQYF.

The chain has TRBV19 and TRBJ1-2; no clear D gene. V shed 5 bases and J shed 8 bases, with 12 bases lying between them. The CDR3 consists of 12 residues. Germline CDR1 and CDR2: LNHDA and SQIVND (reference sequence). CDR3 bases: TGTGCCAGTAGTGGCAGAGGGAGCGGCTACACCTTC. Translating gives CASSGRGSGYTF.

The CDR3 coding sequence is TGTGCCAGCAGACTGACAGGGCAAAACACCGGGGAGCTGTTTTTT. Translating it yields CASRLTGQNTGELFF. V gene TRBV2 combines with J gene TRBJ2-2; 7 nucleotides align to TRBD1. This CDR3 region has 15 residues. CDR1 is SNHLY and CDR2 is FYNNEI in the germline V gene. Trimming at V came to 6 bases and at J to 2 bases, leaving 6 bases not matched to a gene.

The J gene is TRBJ2-1, the V gene TRBV12-5; 13 bases fit TRBD2. CDR3 length equals 18 residues. Germline CDR1 is LGHNT and CDR2 is FRNRAP. Trimming at V came to 2 bases and at J to 9 bases, leaving 13 bases not matched to a gene. The CDR3 region is CASGLSTGLAGAKGEQFF. The CDR3 nucleotides are TGTGCTAGTGGTTTGTCGACCGGACTAGCGGGAGCGAAGGGTGAGCAGTTCTTC.

The rearrangement links TRBV7-2 to TRBJ1-5; maybe TRBD1 (6 bases). V lost 5 bases and J 5 bases, leaving 10 bases between the germline ends. The germline V gene has CDR1 SGHTA and CDR2 FQGNSA. There are 13 residues in the CDR3. CDR3 residues: CASSVQGDQPQHF. The CDR3 DNA reads TGTGCCAGCAGCGTACAGGGCGATCAGCCCCAGCATTTT.

The chain is built from TRBV5-1 and TRBJ1-1; D not resolved. CDR1 is SGHRS, CDR2 YFSETQ, per germline. CDR3 length: 14 residues. Trimming removed 0 bases at V and 4 bases at J, with 10 bases between. The CDR3 loop is CASSLGGFATEAFF. DNA of the CDR3: TGCGCCAGCAGCTTGGGAGGGTTCGCCACTGAAGCTTTCTTT.

This chain links TRBV7-3 with TRBJ2-7; 9 bases are shared with TRBD2. The V gene end was trimmed by 4 bases and the J gene end by 6 bases; junction bases not matched to a gene: 7. Germline V gene lookup returns CDR1 SGHTA and CDR2 FQGTGA. The CDR3 totals 14 residues. The CDR3 DNA follows: TGTGCCAGCAGCTATATAGCGGGAGCCAGCGAGCAGTACTTC. It translates to CASSYIAGASEQYF.

This chain links TRBV18 with TRBJ2-5, with D possibly being TRBD1 (6 bases). Germline CDR1 reads KGHSH; CDR2 reads LQKENI. V was trimmed by 5 bases and J by 3 bases, leaving 10 bases between them. The CDR3 covers 13 residues. CDR3 nucleotides: TGTGCCAGCTCAAGACAGGTGGAAGAGACCCAGTACTTC. It translates to CASSRQVEETQYF. Together with reference TRBV18 and TRBJ2-5, the CDR3 gives the full variable domain: NAGVMQNPRHLVRRRGQEARLRCSPMKGHSHVYWYRQLPEEGLKFMVYLQKENIIDESGMPKERFSAEFPKEGPSILRIQQVVRGDSAAYFCASSRQVEETQYFGPGTRLLVL.

With respect to this clone: The junction departs from germline at one end; a sequencing error may be responsible. The CDR3 bases are TGTGCCAGCATCACAGGGTCCTCCACCAGGGAGCTGTTTTTT. This codes for CASITGSSTRELFF. The chain couples TRBV7-9 to TRBJ2-2, with D perhaps matching TRBD1 (6 bases). Germline loops: CDR1 SEHNR, CDR2 FQNEAQ (reference sequence). There are 14 residues in the CDR3.

This clone was counted a few times. The chain uses TRBV7-9 and TRBJ1-1; the match to TRBD1 covers 7 bases. V lost 5 bases and J lost 2; bases outside the gene matches: 8. The CDR3 spans 15 residues. The V gene's germline CDR1 is SEHNR and CDR2 FQNEAQ (reference sequence). CDR3 coding DNA: TGTGCCAGCAGCGCATGGGGACAGACAAACACTGAAGCTTTCTTT. Translated: CASSAWGQTNTEAFF.

The V and J genes are TRBV5-4 and TRBJ2-5; TRBD2 matches 16 bases. The CDR3 is 17 residues long. V was pared by 2 bases and J by 5 bases, with 6 bases of the junction left unmatched. Germline V gene sequence: CDR1 SGHNT, CDR2 YYREEE (reference sequence). The CDR3, as DNA: TGTGCCAGCAGCTTTGGGACTAGCGGGAGGGCCGGGGAGACCCAGTACTTC. Encoded protein: CASSFGTSGRAGETQYF.

This clone was detected a few times. This sequence joins TRBV5-1 and TRBJ1-1; 7 positions match TRBD1. The germline V gene has CDR1 SGHRS and CDR2 YFSETQ. This CDR3 has 14 residues. The junction had 3 bases not matched to a gene; V was cut back by 0 bases and J by 4 bases. CDR3 in amino acids: CASSLGQGFTEAFF. CDR3 DNA sequence: TGCGCCAGCAGCTTGGGACAGGGTTTCACTGAAGCTTTCTTT.

The CDR3 sequence is CAWSVSGNQPQHF. The CDR3 DNA is TGTGCCTGGAGTGTTTCGGGCAATCAGCCCCAGCATTTT. This chain connects TRBV30 to TRBJ1-5; no definite D call. CDR1 is GTSNPN, CDR2 SVGIG, per germline (reference sequence). CDR3 size: 13 residues. Between the trimmed V and J ends, which lost 0 bases and 2 bases, there was a span of 5 bases.

V usage is TRBV27 and J usage is TRBJ1-5, with a weak D call TRBD1 (6 bases). Trimming left V 4 bases short and J 0 bases short, with 13 bases between. Germline lookup yields CDR1 MNHEY and CDR2 SMNVEV (reference sequence). The CDR3 spans 16 residues. The CDR3 sequence is CASSSSQGSSNQPQHF. In nucleotides, the CDR3 is TGTGCCAGCAGTTCATCCCAGGGGAGTAGCAATCAGCCCCAGCATTTT.

The chain couples TRBV7-9 to TRBJ2-5; 13 nucleotides align to TRBD2. V was pared by 5 bases and J by 5 bases, with 8 bases of the junction left unmatched. CDR3 length: 16 amino acids. Germline values: CDR1 SEHNR, CDR2 FQNEAQ (reference sequence). Here the CDR3 reads CASSLRLAGGGETQYF. Here the CDR3 DNA reads TGTGCCAGCAGCCTACGACTAGCGGGAGGTGGGGAGACCCAGTACTTC.

A few counts support this clone. The gene calls are TRBV5-4 and TRBJ2-1; D possibly corresponds to TRBD2 (5 bases). The germline gives CDR1 SGHNT, CDR2 YYREEE (reference sequence). The CDR3 covers 14 residues. Trimming removed 3 bases at V and 8 bases at J, with 15 bases between. The CDR3, as DNA: TGTGCCAGCAGCTCCCCTCCGGGATTGGATGAGCAGTTCTTC. It yields the protein CASSSPPGLDEQFF. The entire variable domain, with the rest obtained from reference TRBV5-4 and TRBJ2-1, is as follows: ETGVTQSPTHLIKTRGQQVTLRCSSQSGHNTVSWYQQALGQGPQFIFQYYREEENGRGNFPPRFSGLQFPNYSSELNVNALELDDSALYLCASSSPPGLDEQFFGPGTRLTVL.

This chain joins TRBV23-1 and TRBJ2-1, with a possible D match to TRBD2 (6 bases). TRBV23-1 qualifies as an ORF whose function is uncertain. This CDR3 region has 15 residues. V lost 3 bases to trimming and J lost 0 bases, with 9 bases between them. The CDR3 coding sequence is TGCGCCAGCAGTCATCCGGACTACTCCTACAATGAGCAGTTCTTC. Residues: CASSHPDYSYNEQFF.

The chain employs TRBV7-9 and TRBJ2-3, with TRBD2 identical over 7 bases. The germline gives CDR1 SEHNR, CDR2 FQNEAQ (reference sequence). V shed 10 bases and J 0 bases; nucleotides not matched to a gene: 4. This CDR3 is 13 amino acids long. In nucleotides, the CDR3 is TGTGCCACCACGCGGGAGAGCACAGATACGCAGTATTTT. The encoded protein is CATTRESTDTQYF.

The gene calls are TRBV10-3 and TRBJ2-3; 7 nucleotides agree with TRBD2. The CDR3 consists of 16 residues. Trimming cost V 0 bases and J 5 bases; bases outside gene matches: 8. Looked up from germline, CDR1 is ENHRY and CDR2 is SYGVKD. Here the CDR3 reads CAISESGAGVGDTQYF. DNA for the CDR3: TGTGCCATCAGTGAGTCAGGGGCGGGAGTAGGAGATACGCAGTATTTT.

In this sample, this clone turned up a few times. The CDR3 nucleotides are TGTGCCAGCAGCGTAGGCGGGAGACTTCAGACCCAGTACTTC. This gives the protein CASSVGGRLQTQYF. This rearrangement joins TRBV9 to TRBJ2-5; TRBD2 matches at 7 bases. The CDR3 is made up of 14 amino acids. CDR1 and CDR2 from the germline V gene are SGDLS and YYNGEE. J lost 6 bases, V lost 0 bases, and 5 bases had no gene match.